This T cell receptor beta chain appears in the sequencing data of a study of blood T cell repertoires in COVID-19. For the study at large: The United States, Italy and Spain supplied acute and convalescent COVID-19 samples. The cDNA or gDNA used as material had been derived from T cells, B-cell-depleted T cells, or PBMCs.

Losses at the gene ends were 6 bases for V and 5 bases for J; bases not matched to a gene: 8. The CDR3 covers 14 residues. Germline CDR1 is MNHEY and CDR2 is SVGAGI. Study processing details: Nucleated cell counts were estimated from reference gene primer amplification. Data came from immunoSEQ multiplex PCR; TCRdb stores just in-frame clones and leaves some out. V and J calls plus clone size are reproduced from that table; the DNA served to infer D and trimming. In the table there are 100,000 to 120,000 clones, over 75% of which are singletons. Sequenced material: peripheral blood. The chain links TRBV6-5 to TRBJ2-7; 9 bases agree with TRBD1. The sequence was obtained from a woman in her sixties or seventies with acute or convalescent COVID-19. The DNA of the CDR3 is TGTGCCAGCAGGCCGGGACAGGGTGTCGACGAGCAGTACTTC. Protein sequence: CASRPGQGVDEQYF.